A selection of T cell receptor beta chains follows, all from one sample in a study of technical replicates of blood from several donors. Here immunoSEQ multiplex PCR was the method, and the copy in TCRdb shows in-frame clones only, minus some. The sample yields more than 65,000 clones, roughly 95% seen once. Sequences were obtained from T cells isolated from PBMCs. The receptors were gathered from a human donor in good health. The CDR3 runs from the conserved cysteine through the conserved F or W. D genes are given only for firm matches.

v_call	j_call	d_call	cdr3_nt	cdr3_aa
TRBV6-5	TRBJ1-1	-	TGTGCGGTCCAGGTGAACACTGAAGCTTTCTTT	CAVQVNTEAFF
TRBV7-8	TRBJ1-2	-	TGTGCCAGCACCCTGTATAGAGGGTCTGACTATGGCTACACCTTC	CASTLYRGSDYGYTF
TRBV7-2	TRBJ2-2	-	TGTGCCAGCAGCTTAGACTATACCGGGGAGCTGTTTTTT	CASSLDYTGELFF
TRBV27	TRBJ2-7	TRBD1	TGTGCCAGCAGTTTCTCAACAGGGGTAATAAACTACGAGCAGTACTTC	CASSFSTGVINYEQYF
TRBV6-5	TRBJ2-1	-	TGTGCCAGCAGTTACTCGTGGCCGAATATCGATGAGCAGTTCTTC	CASSYSWPNIDEQFF
TRBV6-1	TRBJ2-5	TRBD2	TGTGCCAGCAGTGACTGGGGACTAGTAAGGGAGACCCAGTACTTC	CASSDWGLVRETQYF
TRBV2	TRBJ1-5	TRBD1	TGTGCCAGCAGTCTAACCCTTGGGACAGTTCAGGGTCAGCCCCAGCATTTT	CASSLTLGTVQGQPQHF
TRBV2	TRBJ2-7	TRBD1	TGTGCCAGCAGGTCCACCGGGACAGGCTCAATCAACGAGCAGTACTTC	CASRSTGTGSINEQYF
TRBV19	TRBJ2-1	TRBD2	TGTGCCAGTAGGGGAAGGACTAGCGCGAATATCAATGAGCAGTTCTTC	CASRGRTSANINEQFF
TRBV19	TRBJ1-2	-	TGTGCCAGTACTCTCACAGGGTTGTACTATGGCTACACCTTC	CASTLTGLYYGYTF
TRBV29-1	TRBJ2-3	TRBD2	TGCAGCGTAGCAGGGACTAGCGGGAGCACAGATACGCAGTATTTT	CSVAGTSGSTDTQYF
TRBV23-1	TRBJ2-1	-	TGCGCCAGCAGTCACAGGGGACACAATGAGCAGTTCTTC	CASSHRGHNEQFF
TRBV11-3	TRBJ2-5	TRBD1	TGTGCCAGCAGCCTCAACAGGGGTCAAGAGACCCAGTACTTC	CASSLNRGQETQYF